A single T cell receptor beta chain is shown here with its context. The target antigen is unknown. These data are taken from a study of cytotoxic CD8 clonotypes in ibrutinib-treated CLL. In the study overall: Collecting the response samples happened after a median around twelve months of treatment, with a range of 6 to 36. Study results and limitations: Patients had baseline clonality above age-matched healthy donors, and this clonality moved with circulating CD8+ T-cell counts. Under therapy, public clonotypes either contracted or stayed stable, and they were uncommon.

Cryopreserved PBMCs were the source of around 1.8 micrograms of genomic DNA, which went to TCR beta libraries. Germline V gene sequence: CDR1 MGHDK, CDR2 SYGVNS. The V end lost 5 bases, the J end lost 2 bases, and 18 bases lay between the germline ends. The CDR3 runs 16 residues. Measured with immunoSEQ multiplex PCR; TCRdb has only the in-frame clones, and not every one. The repertoire consists of hundreds of thousands of clones, with approximately 67% occurring once and the leading ten covering 6.3%. The receptor comes from a human donor with chronic lymphocytic leukemia. Specimen: PBMCs, collected after 36 months of ibrutinib treatment. J is TRBJ2-5 and V is TRBV25-1, with D perhaps matching TRBD1 (6 bases). In DNA form, the CDR3 reads TGTGCCAGCAGTCCTGGACAGATAGGATTACAAGAGACCCAGTACTTC. This codes for CASSPGQIGLQETQYF.